What follows is one T cell receptor (beta chain) and its context. Germline V lookup: CDR1 LGHNA, CDR2 YSLEER. This CDR3 region has 19 residues. J was trimmed by 4 bases and V by 1 base; bases with no gene match: 13. The data stem from a study of patients and donors after allogeneic stem cell transplantation. One entry per CDR3 protein, called by TCRdb with MiXCR from the RT-PCR reads. The top ten clones hold around 3.2% of a sample with 150,000 to 200,000 distinct CDR3 sequences, roughly 30% of them seen once. This TCR came from a human donor who was either an allogeneic HSCT recipient or a stem cell or donor lymphocyte infusion donor (not recorded which). It is not recorded whose cells these are; they may come from a transplant donor. The sample taken for sequencing was blood, either unsorted or a sorted T cell fraction (not recorded which). The chain carries TRBV4-3 and TRBJ2-5, with 12 bases that match TRBD2. The CDR3, as DNA: TGCGCCAGCAGCCAAGGACCTGCCCCACTAGCGGGAGGATTAGAGACCCAGTACTTC. Its protein is CASSQGPAPLAGGLETQYF.